The rows below give T cell receptor beta chains drawn from one sample of a study of cytomegalovirus exposure and HLA in healthy donors. The data were produced by immunoSEQ multiplex PCR, yet TCRdb's version contains in-frame clones alone and is incomplete. This sample has roughly 170,000 clones, with more than 70% found just once. The sample was PBMCs. Receptors were obtained from a girl under 18 in good health and CMV-seronegative. The CDR3 runs from the conserved cysteine through the conserved F or W. The D gene is left open where the match is weak. The size of a clone is reported for some rows only, either as once, few or many, or as a class for expanded clones.

abundance,d_gene,j_gene,v_gene,CDR3nt,CDR3aa
NA,NA,TRBJ1-2,TRBV5-1,TGCGCCAGCAGCTTATCTGGAGAATCAGGCTACACCTTC,CASSLSGESGYTF
NA,NA,TRBJ2-7,TRBV6-1,TGTGCCAGCAGCGTCCTACAGGTCTACGAGCAGTACTTC,CASSVLQVYEQYF
NA,NA,TRBJ1-1,TRBV12-5,TGTGCTAGTGGTCCCAGGGGTCCGACCACTGAAGCTTTCTTT,CASGPRGPTTEAFF
NA,NA,TRBJ1-1,TRBV19,TGTGCCAGTAGTGTACCTGAATACGGGGCTGAAGCTTTCTTT,CASSVPEYGAEAFF
NA,TRBD2,TRBJ2-7,TRBV6-5,TGTGCCAGCAGTTATACCGGGACTAATAGGGAGCAGTACTTC,CASSYTGTNREQYF
NA,NA,TRBJ1-2,TRBV7-9,TGTGCCAGCAGCTTTGACACCGTCGGCTATGGCTACACCTTC,CASSFDTVGYGYTF
NA,NA,TRBJ1-1,TRBV30,TGTGCCTGGGACCCTAGCGGCGCAGGGGCTAAGAACACTGAAGCTTTCTTT,CAWDPSGAGAKNTEAFF
NA,NA,TRBJ2-1,TRBV6-5,TGTGCCAGCAGTCTGGGCCAGGGAACCCAGTTCTTC,CASSLGQGTQFF
NA,NA,TRBJ2-1,TRBV11-2,TGTGCCAGCAGCTTAGAACTAACCGAGCAGTTCTTC,CASSLELTEQFF
NA,TRBD2,TRBJ2-5,TRBV7-9,TGTGCCAGCAGTCCTCCGGGAAGACTAGCGGGGCGGGAGACCCAGTACTTC,CASSPPGRLAGRETQYF
NA,TRBD2,TRBJ2-5,TRBV2,TGTGCCAGCAGTGTTGGGAGGGTGGAGACCCAGTACTTC,CASSVGRVETQYF
NA,NA,TRBJ1-1,TRBV5-1,TGCGCCAGCAGCTTGGACAGGTTTGAAGCTTTCTTT,CASSLDRFEAFF
NA,NA,TRBJ1-2,TRBV6-5,TGTGCCAGCATCGCTCCGGGTCCTTCGGGTGGCTACACCTTC,CASIAPGPSGGYTF
NA,TRBD1,TRBJ1-6,TRBV2,TGTGCCAGCCGGGACAGAGACTATAATTCACCCCTCCACTTT,CASRDRDYNSPLHF
few,TRBD1,TRBJ1-4,TRBV5-6,TGTGCCAGCAGCGTTGACGGACAGGGGCGTGAAAAACTGTTTTTT,CASSVDGQGREKLFF
few,NA,TRBJ2-3,TRBV7-9,TGTGCCAGCAGCTTATTTGGGGTCAGGGGCACAGATACGCAGTATTTT,CASSLFGVRGTDTQYF
NA,NA,TRBJ1-2,TRBV7-3,TGTGCCAGCAGCTTGACCCGGGGGGATGGCTACACCTTC,CASSLTRGDGYTF
NA,NA,TRBJ2-1,TRBV2,TGTGCCAGCAGTGGGCGGGGTGAGCAGTTCTTC,CASSGRGEQFF
few,NA,TRBJ2-1,TRBV25-1,TGTGCCAGCAGTGAGGTTACAGGAAGCAATGAGCAGTTCTTC,CASSEVTGSNEQFF
few,TRBD1,TRBJ2-3,TRBV19,TGTGCCAGCAGGGACAGGGGGCGAACAACAGATACGCAGTATTTT,CASRDRGRTTDTQYF
NA,NA,TRBJ1-2,TRBV21-1,TGTGCCAGCAGCCCCAGGAGGGGCCCCGGCTACACCTTC,CASSPRRGPGYTF
NA,TRBD1,TRBJ2-7,TRBV4-2,TGTGCCAGCAGCCAAGATTACAGGGGGCTCTACGAGCAGTACTTC,CASSQDYRGLYEQYF
NA,NA,TRBJ1-4,TRBV21-1,TGTGCCAGCAGCACCTGGACAGGGGAGAATGAAAAACTGTTTTTT,CASSTWTGENEKLFF
once,NA,TRBJ2-2,TRBV6-1,TGTGCCAGCAGAGGGGGGGGCCACACCGGGGAGCTGTTTTTT,CASRGGGHTGELFF
NA,TRBD2,TRBJ2-5,TRBV7-9,TGTGCCAGCAGCTTAGGTTGGCGGGGGGGCCTGTGGGAGACCCAGTACTTC,CASSLGWRGGLWETQYF
NA,TRBD1,TRBJ1-1,TRBV27,TGTGCCAGCAGTTCTTTATCCAGGGGGGAAGCTTTCTTT,CASSSLSRGEAFF
few,NA,TRBJ1-2,TRBV6-1,TGTGCCAGCAGTGAAGGAGGGAGACATGGCTACACCTTC,CASSEGGRHGYTF
NA,NA,TRBJ1-1,TRBV6-5,TGTGCCAGCAGTCCAAACGGCAGGGGCACTGAAGCTTTCTTT,CASSPNGRGTEAFF
few,TRBD1,TRBJ1-2,TRBV6-1,TGTGCCAGCAGAACGACAGGGGACGGCTACACCTTC,CASRTTGDGYTF
NA,TRBD1,TRBJ1-2,TRBV5-4,TGTGCCAGCAGCTCCCCAGGGACAGGGGACGGTGGCTACACCTTC,CASSSPGTGDGGYTF
few,TRBD1,TRBJ2-6,TRBV27,TGTGCCAGCAGTTTGGGACAGGGGGCGAAAGGGGCCAACGTCCTGACTTTC,CASSLGQGAKGANVLTF
few,NA,TRBJ2-7,TRBV15,TGTGCCACCAGCAGAGTCGGGGGGCAGGCATACGAGCAGTACTTC,CATSRVGGQAYEQYF
NA,NA,TRBJ2-7,TRBV6-5,TGTGCCAGCAGACGGACACTGACCTACGAGCAGTACTTC,CASRRTLTYEQYF
NA,TRBD1,TRBJ1-1,TRBV29-1,TGCAGCGTTGTTCCGACAGGGTTCATGAACACTGAAGCTTTCTTT,CSVVPTGFMNTEAFF
NA,NA,TRBJ2-2,TRBV6-5,TGTGCCAGCAGTCGCACATACACCGGGGAGCTGTTTTTT,CASSRTYTGELFF
NA,NA,TRBJ2-1,TRBV7-9,TGTGCCAGCAGTCATCGGCTGGGAGCGGACAATGAGCAGTTCTTC,CASSHRLGADNEQFF
NA,NA,TRBJ2-7,TRBV14,TGTGCCAGCAGCCCCCCGGGGTCGGCGCAGTACTTC,CASSPPGSAQYF
NA,NA,TRBJ2-7,TRBV5-4,TGTGCCAGCAGCTTGAGTAGGGGCGAGCAGTACTTC,CASSLSRGEQYF
NA,NA,TRBJ2-2,TRBV4-1,TGCGCCAGCAGCCAAGGTGAAGGGGTAACGTCCGGGGAGCTGTTTTTT,CASSQGEGVTSGELFF
once,NA,TRBJ2-5,TRBV6-1,TGTGCCAGCAGCGCGGGGACAGATGGGCGCGAGACCCAGTACTTC,CASSAGTDGRETQYF
NA,TRBD1,TRBJ1-5,TRBV18,TGTGCCAGCTCACCAAGGCAGGGGGCGAGTCAGCCCCAGCATTTT,CASSPRQGASQPQHF
NA,NA,TRBJ2-1,TRBV7-3,TGTGCCAGCAGCTTGACAGGCCGTAGCTCCTACAATGAGCAGTTCTTC,CASSLTGRSSYNEQFF